The rows below give T cell receptor beta chains drawn from one sample of a study of PD-1 blockade in classical Hodgkin lymphoma. TCRdb's copy holds only in-frame clones and misses some; the assay was immunoSEQ multiplex PCR. This sample has around 27,000 clones, with approximately 85% found just once. The starting material was CD4+ T cells from blood, obtained before the fourth cycle of nivolumab. These receptors all stem from a human donor with classical Hodgkin lymphoma. Each CDR3 is given with its conserved first and last residue. Each record gives: J gene, V gene, CDR3 protein.

J: TRBJ2-3
V: TRBV11-2
CDR3: CASSFDQGLAGGRADTQYF

J: TRBJ1-1
V: TRBV9
CDR3: CASSGTPENTEAFF

J: TRBJ2-1
V: TRBV30
CDR3: CAWSVAGPTNNEQFF

J: TRBJ2-3
V: TRBV12-2
CDR3: CASSSIFPPVEDTQYF

J: TRBJ2-7
V: TRBV6-5
CDR3: CASSWGQGGTYEQYF

J: TRBJ2-2
V: TRBV5-5
CDR3: CASSVGRTVLTGELFF

J: TRBJ2-7
V: TRBV6-1
CDR3: CASSDRVEQYF

J: TRBJ2-2
V: TRBV5-4
CDR3: CASSSGTSGRRVTGELFF

J: TRBJ2-1
V: TRBV19
CDR3: CASSIGQLVNGGEQFF

J: TRBJ2-1
V: TRBV6-1
CDR3: CASSSRVHEQFF

J: TRBJ1-4
V: TRBV19
CDR3: CATNDRFNEKLFF

J: TRBJ1-5
V: TRBV2
CDR3: CASSYDGGQPQHF

J: TRBJ1-2
V: TRBV5-5
CDR3: CASSLRMDSGARGYTF

J: TRBJ1-3
V: TRBV15
CDR3: CATSRDLQGWDTGNTIYF

J: TRBJ2-2
V: TRBV14
CDR3: CASSPTSGPNTGELFF

J: TRBJ1-1
V: TRBV25-1
CDR3: CASSEAWGSAEAFF

J: TRBJ2-7
V: TRBV7-2
CDR3: CASSLRDRYYEQYF

J: TRBJ1-1
V: TRBV5-5
CDR3: CASSWSVDTEAFF

J: TRBJ1-2
V: TRBV7-6
CDR3: CASSLDRANYGYTF

J: TRBJ2-5
V: TRBV10-2
CDR3: CASSDTGQETQYF

J: TRBJ2-6
V: TRBV2
CDR3: CASGQGLSSGANVLTF

J: TRBJ2-3
V: TRBV19
CDR3: CASSTARDTQYF

J: TRBJ1-4
V: TRBV6-1
CDR3: CASRAGQANEKLFF

J: TRBJ2-7
V: TRBV6-5
CDR3: CASSPAGAVGEQYF

J: TRBJ1-5
V: TRBV2
CDR3: CASRRAGTGSNQPQHF

J: TRBJ2-7
V: TRBV18
CDR3: CASSPPYREGYEQYF

J: TRBJ1-4
V: TRBV7-2
CDR3: CASSQGQGGEKLFF

J: TRBJ2-1
V: TRBV6-1
CDR3: CASSVETRVNEQFF

J: TRBJ2-2
V: TRBV19
CDR3: CATTLAGSTGELFF

J: TRBJ1-4
V: TRBV28
CDR3: CASSREKLFF

J: TRBJ1-5
V: TRBV19
CDR3: CASSRYRDYSNQPQHF

J: TRBJ2-2
V: TRBV7-9
CDR3: CASSLAELAGGELFF

J: TRBJ2-1
V: TRBV9
CDR3: CASSNSGSSYNEQFF

J: TRBJ2-7
V: TRBV27
CDR3: CASTELGGSSYEQYF

J: TRBJ1-4
V: TRBV2
CDR3: CASSVQQPYLFF

J: TRBJ1-1
V: TRBV7-9
CDR3: CATGAEAFF

J: TRBJ2-3
V: TRBV19
CDR3: CASSRTSGKDGTQYF

J: TRBJ1-1
V: TRBV19
CDR3: CASSPTGQGNTEAFF

J: TRBJ1-5
V: TRBV5-1
CDR3: CASSYGTGAYQPQHF

J: TRBJ1-1
V: TRBV7-2
CDR3: CASSFPLGTEAFF

J: TRBJ2-5
V: TRBV5-6
CDR3: CASSFLGEETQYF

J: TRBJ2-3
V: TRBV11-2
CDR3: CASSLFVSGRGADTQYF

J: TRBJ1-1
V: TRBV7-2
CDR3: CASSVQGALTEAFF

J: TRBJ1-1
V: TRBV2
CDR3: CASSDPGHVNTEAFF

J: TRBJ2-1
V: TRBV5-1
CDR3: CASSLGGSRAMGEQFF

J: TRBJ2-7
V: TRBV19
CDR3: CASSIGSSGSYEQYF

J: TRBJ2-3
V: TRBV4-1
CDR3: CASSQYLVESGKPSTDTQYF

J: TRBJ1-5
V: TRBV6-5
CDR3: CASSNGGIGPQHF

J: TRBJ1-2
V: TRBV9
CDR3: CASSVVPTGGRGYGYTF

J: TRBJ1-1
V: TRBV28
CDR3: CASSFIGGRTEAFF